The present T cell receptor (beta chain) was sequenced within a study of control samples from healthy donors and cancer patients. The CDR3 has 12 residues. Per germline, CDR1 SNHLY and CDR2 FYNNEI. Trimming shortened V by 5 bases and J by 8 bases, and 12 bases separated the two germline ends. This table comes from immunoSEQ multiplex PCR, and its TCRdb copy is limited to in-frame clones, with some not included. The profile shows about 21,000 clones, less than 90% of them singletons. The chain has TRBV2 and TRBJ1-2; possibly TRBD1 for D (6 bases). This TCR came from a man between 60 and 75 years old with colorectal cancer. Sequenced sample: PBMCs. CDR3 protein: CASSSGERGYTF. CDR3 DNA: TGTGCCAGCAGTTCAGGGGAGAGGGGCTACACCTTC. Together with reference TRBV2 and TRBJ1-2, the CDR3 gives the full variable domain: EPEVTQTPSHQVTQMGQEVILRCVPISNHLYFYWYRQILGQKVEFLVSFYNNEISEKSEIFDDQFSVERPDGSNFTLKIRSTKLEDSAMYFCASSSGERGYTFGSGTRLTVV.